This TCR beta chain derives from a study of blood T cell repertoires in COVID-19. At the level of the study: Donors in the United States, Italy and Spain gave samples during acute or convalescent COVID-19. PBMCs, B-cell-depleted T cells, or T cells provided the cDNA or gDNA that made up the material.

In the authors' methods: Using reference gene primer amplification, nucleated cell counts were estimated. Profiled with immunoSEQ multiplex PCR; TCRdb holds only in-frame clones, not every one. That table furnishes V, J and clone size, whereas the DNA furnished D and trimming. The profile shows 85,000 to 120,000 clones, less than 80% of them singletons. Germline-derived CDR1 and CDR2 are MDHEN and SYDVKM. The germline V and J ends were trimmed by 6 bases and 3 bases, with 18 bases remaining between them. CDR3 length: 15 amino acids. Sequencing input: peripheral blood. The chain couples TRBV28 to TRBJ2-7; D is perhaps TRBD1 (8 bases). The receptor comes from a man at least 80 years old with COVID-19, enrolled during active disease. CDR3 in amino acids: CASRPTGGAIYEQYF. As DNA, the CDR3 is TGTGCCAGCAGACCCACAGGGGGGGCGATCTACGAGCAGTACTTC.